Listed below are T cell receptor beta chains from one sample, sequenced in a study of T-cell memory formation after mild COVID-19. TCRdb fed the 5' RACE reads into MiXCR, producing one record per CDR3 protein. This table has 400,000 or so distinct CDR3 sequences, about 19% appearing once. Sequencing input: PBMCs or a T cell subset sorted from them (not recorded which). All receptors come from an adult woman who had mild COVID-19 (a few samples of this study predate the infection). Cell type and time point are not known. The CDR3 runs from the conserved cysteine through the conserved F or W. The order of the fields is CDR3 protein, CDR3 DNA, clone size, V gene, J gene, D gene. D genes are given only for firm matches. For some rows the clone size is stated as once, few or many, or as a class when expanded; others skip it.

CDR3aa: CASSYLFRGFGETQYF
CDR3nt: TGTGCCAGCAGTTACTTATTCAGGGGTTTTGGCGAGACCCAGTACTTC
abundance: NA
v_gene: TRBV6-6
j_gene: TRBJ2-5
d_gene: NA

CDR3aa: CASSLRASKETQYF
CDR3nt: TGTGCCAGCAGCTTGAGGGCTAGCAAGGAGACCCAGTACTTC
abundance: NA
v_gene: TRBV5-6
j_gene: TRBJ2-5
d_gene: NA

CDR3aa: CASTLTGGVDQENIQYF
CDR3nt: TGTGCCAGCACTCTCACAGGGGGTGTTGATCAGGAAAACATTCAGTACTTC
abundance: NA
v_gene: TRBV6-2/TRBV6-3
j_gene: TRBJ2-4
d_gene: TRBD1

CDR3aa: CASSLTGGGFNEQFF
CDR3nt: TGTGCCAGCAGCTTGACAGGGGGCGGTTTCAATGAGCAGTTCTTC
abundance: few
v_gene: TRBV7-6
j_gene: TRBJ2-1
d_gene: TRBD1

CDR3aa: CASREGTVNEQFF
CDR3nt: TGTGCCAGCAGGGAGGGGACTGTCAATGAGCAGTTCTTC
abundance: few
v_gene: TRBV12-3/TRBV12-4
j_gene: TRBJ2-1
d_gene: NA

CDR3aa: CASSQDIRTGELFF
CDR3nt: TGCGCCAGCAGCCAAGATATCAGGACCGGGGAGCTGTTTTTT
abundance: NA
v_gene: TRBV4-1
j_gene: TRBJ2-2
d_gene: NA

CDR3aa: CSVEKGRGWNGYTF
CDR3nt: TGCAGCGTTGAAAAGGGCAGGGGTTGGAATGGCTACACCTTC
abundance: NA
v_gene: TRBV29-1
j_gene: TRBJ1-2
d_gene: NA

CDR3aa: CASSFVMETQYF
CDR3nt: TGTGCCAGCAGCTTTGTTATGGAGACCCAGTACTTC
abundance: NA
v_gene: TRBV7-6
j_gene: TRBJ2-5
d_gene: NA

CDR3aa: CASSAWYPSMTGVKLGTEAFF
CDR3nt: TGTGCCAGCAGTGCATGGTACCCTAGCATGACAGGGGTCAAGTTAGGCACTGAAGCTTTCTTT
abundance: few
v_gene: TRBV2
j_gene: TRBJ1-1
d_gene: TRBD1

CDR3aa: CASSPFGTSGGTDTQYF
CDR3nt: TGTGCCAGCAGCCCATTCGGGACTAGCGGGGGCACAGATACGCAGTATTTT
abundance: NA
v_gene: TRBV7-9
j_gene: TRBJ2-3
d_gene: TRBD2

CDR3aa: CASSLSGGGASTDTQYF
CDR3nt: TGTGCCAGCAGCTTATCGGGCGGGGGGGCTTCGACAGATACGCAGTATTTT
abundance: NA
v_gene: TRBV7-8
j_gene: TRBJ2-3
d_gene: TRBD2

CDR3aa: CASSYAGRGYEQYF
CDR3nt: TGTGCCAGCAGTTACGCGGGCAGGGGCTACGAGCAGTACTTC
abundance: NA
v_gene: TRBV6-6
j_gene: TRBJ2-7
d_gene: NA

CDR3aa: CASSFWGTGELFF
CDR3nt: TGTGCCAGCAGCTTTTGGGGCACCGGGGAGCTGTTTTTT
abundance: NA
v_gene: TRBV5-4
j_gene: TRBJ2-2
d_gene: NA

CDR3aa: CASSLAGGTGSTGANVLTF
CDR3nt: TGTGCCAGCAGCTTAGCCGGGGGGACAGGGAGTACTGGGGCCAACGTCCTGACTTTC
abundance: NA
v_gene: TRBV11-3
j_gene: TRBJ2-6
d_gene: TRBD1

CDR3aa: CASSTGTHTEAFF
CDR3nt: TGTGCCAGCAGTACAGGGACTCACACTGAAGCTTTCTTT
abundance: few
v_gene: TRBV12-3/TRBV12-4
j_gene: TRBJ1-1
d_gene: NA

CDR3aa: CASSGRAYNEQFF
CDR3nt: TGCGCCTCCAGCGGGAGGGCCTACAATGAGCAGTTCTTC
abundance: few
v_gene: TRBV4-3
j_gene: TRBJ2-1
d_gene: TRBD2

CDR3aa: CASRWGDEQFF
CDR3nt: TGTGCCAGCAGATGGGGTGATGAGCAGTTCTTC
abundance: NA
v_gene: TRBV12-3/TRBV12-4
j_gene: TRBJ2-1
d_gene: NA

CDR3aa: CASGGQLLGGSYNEQFF
CDR3nt: TGTGCCAGCGGTGGCCAGCTCTTAGGGGGCTCCTACAATGAGCAGTTCTTC
abundance: few
v_gene: TRBV11-2
j_gene: TRBJ2-1
d_gene: NA

CDR3aa: CASSRMGSSGYTF
CDR3nt: TGTGCCAGCAGCCGTATGGGATCGTCTGGCTACACCTTC
abundance: NA
v_gene: TRBV7-9
j_gene: TRBJ1-2
d_gene: NA

CDR3aa: CSVDPSTDTQYF
CDR3nt: TGCAGCGTTGACCCTAGCACAGATACGCAGTATTTT
abundance: few
v_gene: TRBV29-1
j_gene: TRBJ2-3
d_gene: NA

CDR3aa: CASTLQTANTEAFF
CDR3nt: TGTGCCAGCACCCTCCAGACAGCAAACACTGAAGCTTTCTTT
abundance: few
v_gene: TRBV2
j_gene: TRBJ1-1
d_gene: NA